Below are 32 T cell receptor beta chains sequenced from a single sample in a study of cytomegalovirus exposure and HLA in healthy donors (dated by TCRdb to the late 2010s). Receptor libraries were prepared by the immunoSEQ multiplex PCR assay. The multiplex PCR relied on a mix of 60 forward primers for TCR Vbeta segments and 13 reverse primers for TCR Jbeta segments. TCRdb re-hosts the immuneACCESS table, in-frame sequences only. Its copies lack some clones; in the studies checked, an unresolved V gene accounts for under half of them, and the cause for the rest is not known. The sample includes about 150,000 clones, with about 80% observed a single time. 4.8% of the sample is in the top ten clones. The sequencing input was PBMCs. These receptors all come from a man aged 18 to 29 in good health and CMV-seronegative.

The chain carries TRBV4-1 and TRBJ1-5, with 7 bases fitting TRBD1. V shed 0 bases, J shed 7 bases, and the junction held 9 bases outside the gene matches. Looked up from germline, CDR1 is MGHRA and CDR2 is YSYEKL. The CDR3 loop spans 16 amino acids. CDR3 sequence: CASSQEITGVGQPQHF. CDR3 bases: TGCGCCAGCAGCCAAGAAATTACAGGGGTCGGACAGCCCCAGCATTTT.

The V and J genes are TRBV19 and TRBJ2-1; tentative D call: TRBD1 (5 bases). V dropped 8 bases and J dropped 5 bases, with 10 bases sitting between them. This CDR3 is built from 12 residues. The V gene's germline CDR1 is LNHDA and CDR2 SQIVND (reference sequence). CDR3 DNA sequence: TGTGCCAGTCCAGGGAAGGACAATGAGCAGTTCTTC. Its translation is CASPGKDNEQFF.

The chain links TRBV10-3 to TRBJ1-2, with 12 positions matching TRBD1. The CDR3 spans 16 residues. Germline CDR1 ENHRY, CDR2 SYGVKD. Trimming removed 7 bases from V and 6 bases from J; junction bases left unmatched: 12. CDR3 coding DNA: TGTGCCATCAACAAGGCCGGGACAGGGGGCGCCGATGGCTACACCTTC. Translating gives CAINKAGTGGADGYTF.

This clone was picked up a small number of times. The V gene is TRBV6-6, the J gene TRBJ2-6; 7 bases fit TRBD1. The V segment lost 5 bases and the J segment 4 bases; nucleotides outside the gene matches: 8. This CDR3 region has 16 residues. The germline CDR1 and CDR2 sequences are MNHNY and SVGAGI (reference sequence). Here the CDR3 reads CASSPKGASGANVLTF. The CDR3 coding sequence is TGTGCCAGCAGTCCCAAGGGGGCTTCGGGGGCCAACGTCCTGACTTTC.

This clone was counted once. The V gene is TRBV13, the J gene TRBJ1-5; D is possibly TRBD1 (5 bases). Trimming removed 0 bases from V and 7 bases from J, with 19 bases in between. The CDR3 length is 17 residues. The germline CDR1 and CDR2 sequences are PRHDT and FYEKMQ (reference sequence). CDR3 protein: CASSLGVSGRQGQPQHF. CDR3 bases: TGTGCCAGCAGCTTAGGAGTGTCGGGCAGGCAGGGCCAGCCCCAGCATTTT.

This chain connects TRBV7-8 to TRBJ2-7, with 8 positions matching TRBD1. CDR3 length: 15 amino acids. The V gene's germline CDR1 is SGHVS and CDR2 FQNEAQ. The ends lost 5 bases at V and 3 bases at J; junction bases unmatched: 9. CDR3 sequence: CASSTGTGAYYEQYF. CDR3 DNA: TGTGCCAGCAGCACCGGGACAGGCGCTTACTACGAGCAGTACTTC.

The chain recombines TRBV5-1 with TRBJ1-1, with D unresolved. The V and J ends lost 1 base and 7 bases respectively, with 14 bases between them. The CDR3 totals 14 residues. Germline-derived CDR1 and CDR2 are SGHRS and YFSETQ. CDR3 bases: TGCGCCAGCAGCTTGTTATGGTCCTCGGGTGAAGCTTTCTTT. As protein: CASSLLWSSGEAFF.

This clone has more than one count but fewer than ten. V usage is TRBV29-1 and J usage is TRBJ1-1, with a weak D call TRBD1 (5 bases). V lost 1 base, J lost 6 bases, and 6 bases lay in between. CDR1 SQVTM and CDR2 ANQGSEA come from the germline V gene. The CDR3 covers 11 residues. As DNA, the CDR3 is TGCAGCGTTGAAGGGGGGGCTGAAGCTTTCTTT. Protein sequence: CSVEGGAEAFF.

The rearrangement uses TRBV30 and TRBJ1-5; tentative D call: TRBD1 (5 bases). In germline, CDR1 is GTSNPN, CDR2 SVGIG (reference sequence). Trimming took off 1 base at V and 5 bases at J, with 9 bases between the two ends. This CDR3 is 13 amino acids long. The CDR3 DNA follows: TGTGCCTGGAGTGGCTCGGGGGATCAGCCCCAGCATTTT. It translates to CAWSGSGDQPQHF.

This rearrangement joins TRBV4-3 to TRBJ2-5; 12 bases match TRBD2. CDR1 and CDR2 (germline): LGHNA, YSLEER. V was pared by 1 base and J by 3 bases, with 0 bases of the junction left unmatched. The CDR3 spans 15 residues. CDR3 sequence: CASSQGLAGEETQYF. CDR3 in DNA: TGCGCCAGCAGCCAAGGACTAGCGGGAGAAGAGACCCAGTACTTC.

This sequence joins TRBV19 and TRBJ1-2; TRBD1 aligns across 8 bases. The V segment lost 2 bases and the J segment 6 bases; nucleotides outside the gene matches: 5. Germline V gene lookup returns CDR1 LNHDA and CDR2 SQIVND (reference sequence). This CDR3 comprises 14 residues. Here the CDR3 reads CASSIRRDRNGYTF. The CDR3 DNA sequence: TGTGCCAGTAGTATACGCCGGGACAGGAATGGCTACACCTTC.

The chain is built from TRBV19 and TRBJ2-6, with TRBD1 as a possible D gene (6 bases). V lost 4 bases and J 0 bases, leaving 10 bases between the germline ends. Germline-derived CDR1 and CDR2 are LNHDA and SQIVND (reference sequence). This CDR3 region has 16 residues. The CDR3 DNA sequence: TGTGCCAGTAGTAGGGACATCAGCTCTGGGGCCAACGTCCTGACTTTC. Its protein is CASSRDISSGANVLTF. Variable domain in full (rest from reference TRBV19 and TRBJ2-6): DGGITQSPKYLFRKEGQNVTLSCEQNLNHDAMYWYRQDPGQGLRLIYYSQIVNDFQKGDIAEGYSVSREKKESFPLTVTSAQKNPTAFYLCASSRDISSGANVLTFGAGSRLTVL.

The CDR3, as DNA: TGTGCCAGCAGTGACGGCACAGATACGCAGTATTTT. It codes for CASSDGTDTQYF. V usage is TRBV2 and J usage is TRBJ2-3; no firm D call. V lost 3 bases, J lost 1 base, and 2 bases lay in between. This CDR3 region has 12 residues. Germline V gene data show CDR1 as SNHLY and CDR2 as FYNNEI. The full variable domain, rest sourced from reference TRBV2 and TRBJ2-3, is EPEVTQTPSHQVTQMGQEVILRCVPISNHLYFYWYRQILGQKVEFLVSFYNNEISEKSEIFDDQFSVERPDGSNFTLKIRSTKLEDSAMYFCASSDGTDTQYFGPGTRLTVL.

Only a few counts were recorded for this clone. The gene calls are TRBV7-9 and TRBJ1-6; 8 nucleotides agree with TRBD1. Germline V gene sequence: CDR1 SEHNR, CDR2 FQNEAQ (reference sequence). The CDR3 spans 18 residues. With 1 base clipped from V and 4 bases from J, the junction kept 9 bases outside the gene matches. DNA for the CDR3: TGTGCCAGCAGCTTAGGTACTCCAGGGGGCGCTTATAATTCACCCCTCCACTTT. Translation: CASSLGTPGGAYNSPLHF. Full variable domain (outside the CDR3, taken from reference TRBV7-9 and TRBJ1-6): DTGVSQNPRHKITKRGQNVTFRCDPISEHNRLYWYRQTLGQGPEFLTYFQNEAQLEKSRLLSDRFSAERPKGSFSTLEIQRTEQGDSAMYLCASSLGTPGGAYNSPLHFGNGTRLTVT.

This rearrangement joins TRBV6-1 to TRBJ2-7; 11 nucleotides align to TRBD2. Looked up from germline, CDR1 is MNHNS and CDR2 is SASEGT. CDR3 size: 12 residues. V dropped 7 bases and J dropped 5; count of bases not matched to a gene: 1. CDR3 amino acids: CASMTSGNEQYF. The CDR3 DNA reads TGTGCCAGCATGACTAGCGGGAACGAGCAGTACTTC.

The chain couples TRBV5-1 to TRBJ2-2; 8 bases line up with TRBD2. V dropped 0 bases and J dropped 0; count of bases not matched to a gene: 10. The CDR3 consists of 19 residues. Germline CDR1 is SGHRS and CDR2 is YFSETQ. CDR3 in amino acids: CASSLEGLGWGSNTGELFF. For the CDR3, the DNA is TGCGCCAGCAGCTTGGAGGGACTAGGATGGGGCTCGAACACCGGGGAGCTGTTTTTT.

The genes are TRBV2 and TRBJ2-3; a weak D match, TRBD1 (7 bases). V dropped 7 bases and J dropped 0 bases, with 14 bases sitting between them. The germline CDR1 and CDR2 sequences are SNHLY and FYNNEI. The CDR3 contains 15 residues. The CDR3 loop reads CASTGQGGSTDTQYF. The CDR3 coding sequence is TGTGCCAGCACTGGGCAGGGGGGTAGCACAGATACGCAGTATTTT.

The gene calls are TRBV6-1 and TRBJ2-7; TRBD1 matches 8 bases. The germline V gene encodes CDR1 MNHNS and CDR2 SASEGT. CDR3 length equals 14 residues. The V and J ends lost 5 bases and 7 bases, in that order; junction bases with no gene match: 10. The CDR3 spells CASSSPGGVGEQYF. In nucleotides, the CDR3 is TGTGCCAGCAGTTCACCAGGGGGCGTGGGGGAGCAGTACTTC.

This chain uses TRBV14 with TRBJ2-7; D is uncertain. CDR1 is SGHDN, CDR2 FVKESK, per germline. The CDR3 is 11 amino acids. V shed 3 bases and J shed 3 bases, with 3 bases lying between them. CDR3 in DNA: TGTGCCAGCAGCCACAGCTACGAGCAGTACTTC. It yields the protein CASSHSYEQYF.

This clone has a single count. The V gene is TRBV18, the J gene TRBJ1-1; D perhaps matches TRBD1 (6 bases). Germline lookup yields CDR1 KGHSH and CDR2 LQKENI. Trimming pared 0 bases from V and 5 bases from J, leaving 10 bases between. The CDR3 has 14 residues. The CDR3 bases are TGTGCCAGCTCACCACCGGGGGCGATTACTGAAGCTTTCTTT. Amino acid sequence: CASSPPGAITEAFF.

This clone has more than one count but fewer than ten. CDR3 nucleotide sequence: TGCGCCAGCAGCCCACGACTAGCGGGAAACCTAAACGAGCAGTACTTC. It yields the protein CASSPRLAGNLNEQYF. The chain employs TRBV5-1 and TRBJ2-7, with 11 bases matching TRBD2. V shed 4 bases and J 5 bases; nucleotides not matched to a gene: 11. This CDR3 spans 16 amino acids. Per germline, CDR1 SGHRS and CDR2 YFSETQ.

The CDR3 region has the DNA TGTGCCAGCAGTTACCGCAGGTTAGGTGGCTACACCTTC. The encoded protein is CASSYRRLGGYTF. The chain uses TRBV6-5 and TRBJ1-2; D is unclear. The CDR3 sequence is 13 residues long. V was shortened by 2 bases and J by 7 bases, with 11 bases between the two germline ends. In germline, CDR1 is MNHEY, CDR2 SVGAGI.

The V call is TRBV5-1, the J call TRBJ2-1; TRBD2 agrees at 10 bases. CDR1 SGHRS and CDR2 YFSETQ come from the germline V gene. The V and J ends lost 3 bases and 8 bases, in that order; junction bases with no gene match: 8. The CDR3 extends over 15 amino acids. The CDR3 DNA sequence: TGCGCCAGCAGCTCAATCCAGCGGGAGGGTTATGAGCAGTTCTTC. Its translation: CASSSIQREGYEQFF.

The chain is built from TRBV27 and TRBJ1-2; D perhaps matches TRBD1 (6 bases). Germline values: CDR1 MNHEY, CDR2 SMNVEV (reference sequence). The CDR3 loop spans 18 amino acids. V was pared by 1 base and J by 2 bases, with 20 bases between. CDR3 sequence: CASSLWGPDRDQNYGYTF. Written as DNA, the CDR3 is TGTGCCAGCAGTTTATGGGGGCCGGACAGAGACCAAAACTATGGCTACACCTTC.

On this clone itself: The sample has other DNA sequences that encode this CDR3 too. The genes are TRBV2 and TRBJ1-5; the match to TRBD1 covers 8 bases. V lost 3 bases, J lost 2 bases, and 0 bases stayed unmatched. Germline CDR1 SNHLY, CDR2 FYNNEI. The CDR3 has 14 residues. The CDR3 loop is CASSEGQGNQPQHF. The CDR3 DNA sequence: TGTGCCAGCAGTGAGGGACAGGGCAATCAGCCCCAGCATTTT.

The gene calls are TRBV5-6 and TRBJ2-5, with D tentatively TRBD2 (7 bases). V lost 7 bases to trimming and J lost 5 bases, with 15 bases between them. The V gene's germline CDR1 is SGHDT and CDR2 YYEEEE. The CDR3 extends over 13 amino acids. CDR3 amino acids: CASVGRGLETQYF. CDR3 nucleotides: TGTGCCAGCGTGGGGAGGGGGTTGGAGACCCAGTACTTC.

This chain joins TRBV13 and TRBJ2-1; 8 bases match TRBD1. Trimming cost V 1 base and J 5 bases; bases outside gene matches: 4. Germline V gene lookup returns CDR1 PRHDT and CDR2 FYEKMQ (reference sequence). This CDR3 is built from 15 residues. In nucleotides, the CDR3 is TGTGCCAGCAGCTTAGTTCGGACAGGGAACAATGAGCAGTTCTTC. Encoded protein: CASSLVRTGNNEQFF.

The table lists this clone with a count of one. The V gene is TRBV28, the J gene TRBJ1-5, with a tentative D call TRBD1 (6 bases). Trimming took off 5 bases at V and 6 bases at J, with 14 bases between the two ends. Germline V CDR1 and CDR2: MDHEN, SYDVKM. The CDR3 is 14 amino acids. In nucleotides, the CDR3 is TGTGCCAGCAGTCACCAGGGAGGGGGTCAGCCCCAGCATTTT. Its protein product is CASSHQGGGQPQHF.

The V call is TRBV5-6, the J call TRBJ1-5; a weak D match, TRBD1 (5 bases). V was clipped by 0 bases and J by 5 bases, with 9 bases between them. This CDR3 spans 14 amino acids. Per germline, CDR1 SGHDT and CDR2 YYEEEE. The CDR3 DNA follows: TGTGCCAGCAGCTTGGGCAGGGTGCATCAGCCCCAGCATTTT. Amino acids: CASSLGRVHQPQHF.

CDR3 nucleotides: TGTGCCACCAGCAGAGTGCAGGGCCACTATGGCTACACCTTC. This codes for CATSRVQGHYGYTF. The chain recombines TRBV15 with TRBJ1-2; D might be TRBD1 (5 bases). V shed 1 base and J shed 3 bases, with 9 bases lying between them. This CDR3 is 14 amino acids long. Germline CDR1 reads LNHNV; CDR2 reads YYDKDF (reference sequence).

The chain links TRBV4-1 to TRBJ1-1, with D uncertain. The CDR3 is 15 residues long. Trimming removed 1 base at V and 4 bases at J, with 13 bases between. Germline CDR1 and CDR2: MGHRA and YSYEKL. CDR3: CASSQGSERGTEAFF. The CDR3 region has the DNA TGCGCCAGCAGCCAAGGGTCAGAACGGGGCACTGAAGCTTTCTTT.

V is TRBV29-1 and J is TRBJ1-1, with D possibly TRBD1 on 5 matching bases. Per the germline V gene, CDR1 is SQVTM and CDR2 is ANQGSEA. The CDR3 consists of 11 residues. The ends were cut back, 7 bases at V and 2 bases at J, with 8 bases in the middle. The CDR3 DNA is TGCAGCGGAGGGACTAACACTGAAGCTTTCTTT. It specifies CSGGTNTEAFF.